A selection of T cell receptor beta chains follows, all from one sample in a study of OX40 agonist ivuxolimab in advanced cancers. Here immunoSEQ multiplex PCR was the method, and the copy in TCRdb shows in-frame clones only, minus some. The data show fewer than 80,000 clones, about 91% seen once. The sample consisted of CD4+ or CD8+ T cells sorted from blood, taken in a trial of the OX40 agonist ivuxolimab. The receptor set was obtained from an adult with an advanced solid tumor such as melanoma, head and neck, liver or kidney cancer. CDR3s include the opening cysteine and the closing phenylalanine or tryptophan. The order of the fields is CDR3 protein, CDR3 DNA, J gene, D gene, V gene, clone size. A D gene is named only where the DNA matches it firmly. Size is omitted from some rows. Given values are once, few, many or a class for expanded clones.

CDR3aa: CASSSLDRDTGELFF
CDR3nt: TGTGCCAGCAGCTCTCTCGACAGAGACACCGGGGAGCTGTTTTTT
j_gene: TRBJ2-2
d_gene: .
v_gene: TRBV7-8
abundance: .

CDR3aa: CASSQDGAGRTEAFF
CDR3nt: TGCGCCAGCAGCCAAGATGGGGCAGGGAGGACTGAAGCTTTCTTT
j_gene: TRBJ1-1
d_gene: .
v_gene: TRBV4-3
abundance: .

CDR3aa: CASRRQGSGGELFF
CDR3nt: TGTGCCAGCAGACGACAGGGTTCTGGTGGGGAGCTGTTTTTT
j_gene: TRBJ2-2
d_gene: TRBD1
v_gene: TRBV28
abundance: .

CDR3aa: CASSIGSNSGNTIYF
CDR3nt: TGTGCCAGTAGTATAGGTTCAAACTCTGGAAACACCATATATTTT
j_gene: TRBJ1-3
d_gene: .
v_gene: TRBV19
abundance: .

CDR3aa: CASSHTYNQPQHF
CDR3nt: TGTGCCAGCAGCCACACCTACAATCAGCCCCAGCATTTT
j_gene: TRBJ1-5
d_gene: .
v_gene: TRBV5-8
abundance: once

CDR3aa: CAWSSGTIGNTIYF
CDR3nt: TGTGCCTGGAGCTCAGGGACAATTGGAAACACCATATATTTT
j_gene: TRBJ1-3
d_gene: .
v_gene: TRBV30
abundance: .

CDR3aa: CASSRTDNEKLFF
CDR3nt: TGTGCCAGCAGCCGGACAGACAATGAAAAACTGTTTTTT
j_gene: TRBJ1-4
d_gene: .
v_gene: TRBV9
abundance: .

CDR3aa: CASSLGVTEAFF
CDR3nt: TGTGCCAGCAGCTTAGGGGTCACTGAAGCTTTCTTT
j_gene: TRBJ1-1
d_gene: .
v_gene: TRBV7-8
abundance: .

CDR3aa: CASKDREVVDQPQHF
CDR3nt: TGTGCCAGCAAAGACAGGGAGGTAGTGGATCAGCCCCAGCATTTT
j_gene: TRBJ1-5
d_gene: TRBD1
v_gene: TRBV6-4
abundance: .

CDR3aa: CASSFVTGQEAFF
CDR3nt: TGTGCCAGCAGCTTTGTAACAGGCCAGGAAGCTTTCTTT
j_gene: TRBJ1-1
d_gene: .
v_gene: TRBV7-9
abundance: .

CDR3aa: CARRPQYF
CDR3nt: TGCGCCAGGAGGCCCCAGTACTTC
j_gene: TRBJ2-5
d_gene: .
v_gene: TRBV5-1
abundance: .

CDR3aa: CASRTGTGGVEQYF
CDR3nt: TGTGCCAGCAGAACCGGGACAGGGGGCGTCGAGCAGTACTTC
j_gene: TRBJ2-7
d_gene: TRBD1
v_gene: TRBV6-1
abundance: .

CDR3aa: CASSLFSGAADTQYF
CDR3nt: TGTGCCAGCAGTTTATTTTCAGGGGCGGCAGATACGCAGTATTTT
j_gene: TRBJ2-3
d_gene: .
v_gene: TRBV28
abundance: .

CDR3aa: CASSLEVWVGHQIYGYTF
CDR3nt: TGTGCCAGCAGCTTGGAGGTTTGGGTGGGACACCAGATTTATGGCTACACCTTC
j_gene: TRBJ1-2
d_gene: .
v_gene: TRBV5-5
abundance: .

CDR3aa: CASSDLAVTPTDTQYF
CDR3nt: TGTGCCAGCAGTGACCTAGCGGTAACCCCCACAGATACGCAGTATTTT
j_gene: TRBJ2-3
d_gene: TRBD2
v_gene: TRBV2
abundance: .

CDR3aa: CASSPGDTYNEQFF
CDR3nt: TGTGCCAGCAGCCCCGGAGACACCTACAATGAGCAGTTCTTC
j_gene: TRBJ2-1
d_gene: .
v_gene: TRBV5-6
abundance: .

CDR3aa: CASSPAISGGNTIYF
CDR3nt: TGTGCCAGCAGCCCGGCCATTTCAGGCGGAAACACCATATATTTT
j_gene: TRBJ1-3
d_gene: .
v_gene: TRBV7-2
abundance: .

CDR3aa: CASSLMAYEQYF
CDR3nt: TGTGCCAGCAGCTTGATGGCCTACGAGCAGTACTTC
j_gene: TRBJ2-7
d_gene: .
v_gene: TRBV7-9
abundance: .

CDR3aa: CASSSLGLRRTEAFF
CDR3nt: TGTGCCAGCAGTTCCCTAGGGCTACGAAGGACTGAAGCTTTCTTT
j_gene: TRBJ1-1
d_gene: .
v_gene: TRBV27
abundance: .

CDR3aa: CASSNTLFTYTDTQYF
CDR3nt: TGTGCCAGTAGTAATACCTTATTCACTTACACAGATACGCAGTATTTT
j_gene: TRBJ2-3
d_gene: .
v_gene: TRBV19
abundance: .

CDR3aa: CASSSGTGSGELFF
CDR3nt: TGTGCCAGCAGCTCCGGGACCGGCTCCGGGGAGCTGTTTTTT
j_gene: TRBJ2-2
d_gene: .
v_gene: TRBV5-6
abundance: .

CDR3aa: CASSNGLSTGNTIYF
CDR3nt: TGTGCCAGCAGCAACGGGCTCAGTACTGGAAACACCATATATTTT
j_gene: TRBJ1-3
d_gene: .
v_gene: TRBV7-9
abundance: .

CDR3aa: CASGLWLWWGPSNQPQHF
CDR3nt: TGTGCTAGTGGTTTGTGGCTCTGGTGGGGGCCCAGCAATCAGCCCCAGCATTTT
j_gene: TRBJ1-5
d_gene: .
v_gene: TRBV12-5
abundance: .

CDR3aa: CASSIGAVYSTDTQYF
CDR3nt: TGTGCCAGTAGTATCGGCGCGGTTTACTCCACAGATACGCAGTATTTT
j_gene: TRBJ2-3
d_gene: .
v_gene: TRBV19
abundance: .

CDR3aa: CASSPRDSETKLFF
CDR3nt: TGTGCCAGCAGCCCCCGGGACAGCGAAACAAAACTGTTTTTT
j_gene: TRBJ1-4
d_gene: TRBD1
v_gene: TRBV11-2
abundance: once

CDR3aa: CASSQAGVYYNEQFF
CDR3nt: TGTGCCAGCAGTCAAGCGGGAGTATACTACAATGAGCAGTTCTTC
j_gene: TRBJ2-1
d_gene: TRBD2
v_gene: TRBV6-6
abundance: .

CDR3aa: CASSQSGGTYEQYF
CDR3nt: TGCGCCAGCAGCCAAAGCGGCGGGACCTACGAGCAGTACTTC
j_gene: TRBJ2-7
d_gene: .
v_gene: TRBV4-1
abundance: .

CDR3aa: CASSSRTSGGFNEQFF
CDR3nt: TGTGCCAGCAGTTCCCGGACTAGCGGGGGATTCAATGAGCAGTTCTTC
j_gene: TRBJ2-1
d_gene: TRBD2
v_gene: TRBV28
abundance: .

CDR3aa: CASSPFTDTQYF
CDR3nt: TGTGCCAGCAGCCCGTTCACAGATACGCAGTATTTT
j_gene: TRBJ2-3
d_gene: .
v_gene: TRBV9
abundance: .

CDR3aa: CASSLWDLSNEYEQYF
CDR3nt: TGTGCCAGCAGCTTGTGGGACTTAAGTAACGAGTACGAGCAGTACTTC
j_gene: TRBJ2-7
d_gene: .
v_gene: TRBV5-4
abundance: once

CDR3aa: CASSPPAAQTYEQFF
CDR3nt: TGTGCCAGCAGTCCCCCCGCGGCCCAGACCTATGAGCAGTTCTTC
j_gene: TRBJ2-1
d_gene: .
v_gene: TRBV6-5
abundance: once

CDR3aa: CASSQGTGTSGFNEQFF
CDR3nt: TGCGCCAGCAGCCAAGGGACCGGGACTAGCGGTTTCAATGAGCAGTTCTTC
j_gene: TRBJ2-1
d_gene: TRBD2
v_gene: TRBV4-3
abundance: .

CDR3aa: CASAKESATYEQYF
CDR3nt: TGTGCTAGTGCTAAAGAGAGCGCTACCTACGAGCAGTACTTC
j_gene: TRBJ2-7
d_gene: .
v_gene: TRBV12-5
abundance: .

CDR3aa: CASSLLPGGGRLNEQFF
CDR3nt: TGTGCCAGCAGTTTATTGCCCGGGGGGGGGCGACTCAATGAGCAGTTCTTC
j_gene: TRBJ2-1
d_gene: TRBD2
v_gene: TRBV27
abundance: .

CDR3aa: CASSVGGQGQLNTGELFF
CDR3nt: TGTGCCAGCAGCGTAGGGGGGCAGGGCCAATTGAACACCGGGGAGCTGTTTTTT
j_gene: TRBJ2-2
d_gene: .
v_gene: TRBV9
abundance: .

CDR3aa: CASERGTRANEQFF
CDR3nt: TGTGCCAGTGAAAGAGGGACGAGAGCCAATGAGCAGTTCTTC
j_gene: TRBJ2-1
d_gene: .
v_gene: TRBV6-5
abundance: .

CDR3aa: CASSFSGSAPGELFF
CDR3nt: TGTGCCAGCAGCTTTAGCGGGAGCGCCCCCGGGGAGCTGTTTTTT
j_gene: TRBJ2-2
d_gene: TRBD2
v_gene: TRBV5-6
abundance: .

CDR3aa: CASSSAAYEQYF
CDR3nt: TGTGCCAGCAGCTCAGCAGCCTACGAGCAGTACTTC
j_gene: TRBJ2-7
d_gene: .
v_gene: TRBV6-5
abundance: .

CDR3aa: CASSYRQGGVYEQYF
CDR3nt: TGTGCCAGCAGTTACAGGCAGGGGGGAGTTTACGAGCAGTACTTC
j_gene: TRBJ2-7
d_gene: .
v_gene: TRBV6-5
abundance: .

CDR3aa: CASSLARSAQDEQFF
CDR3nt: TGTGCCAGCAGCTTAGCCCGGTCGGCCCAGGATGAGCAGTTCTTC
j_gene: TRBJ2-1
d_gene: .
v_gene: TRBV11-2
abundance: .

CDR3aa: CASSQEREYSNQPQHF
CDR3nt: TGCGCCAGCAGCCAAGAGCGAGAGTATAGCAATCAGCCCCAGCATTTT
j_gene: TRBJ1-5
d_gene: .
v_gene: TRBV4-3
abundance: .

CDR3aa: CASSQGEGYEQYF
CDR3nt: TGTGCCAGCAGTCAGGGGGAGGGGTACGAGCAGTACTTC
j_gene: TRBJ2-7
d_gene: .
v_gene: TRBV6-6
abundance: .

CDR3aa: CASSLEGRGADTQYF
CDR3nt: TGTGCCAGCAGTTTGGAAGGAAGGGGTGCAGATACGCAGTATTTT
j_gene: TRBJ2-3
d_gene: .
v_gene: TRBV28
abundance: few

CDR3aa: CASSYFPSGMVNEQFF
CDR3nt: TGTGCCAGCAGTTACTTTCCTAGCGGGATGGTCAATGAGCAGTTCTTC
j_gene: TRBJ2-1
d_gene: TRBD2
v_gene: TRBV6-5
abundance: .

CDR3aa: CAISASGSSTDTQYF
CDR3nt: TGTGCCATCAGCGCTAGCGGGAGTAGCACAGATACGCAGTATTTT
j_gene: TRBJ2-3
d_gene: TRBD2
v_gene: TRBV10-3
abundance: .

CDR3aa: CSASPQGYTF
CDR3nt: TGCAGTGCTAGTCCTCAGGGCTACACCTTC
j_gene: TRBJ1-2
d_gene: .
v_gene: TRBV20-1
abundance: .

CDR3aa: CASSYDRRGTETQYF
CDR3nt: TGTGCCAGCAGTTATGATCGTCGGGGGACAGAGACCCAGTACTTC
j_gene: TRBJ2-5
d_gene: .
v_gene: TRBV6-5
abundance: once

CDR3aa: CASSLGTGSPYEQYF
CDR3nt: TGTGCCAGCAGCTTAGGGACGGGGTCCCCCTACGAGCAGTACTTC
j_gene: TRBJ2-7
d_gene: .
v_gene: TRBV13
abundance: .

CDR3aa: CASTWGEADSYEQYF
CDR3nt: TGTGCCAGCACCTGGGGGGAAGCCGACTCCTACGAGCAGTACTTC
j_gene: TRBJ2-7
d_gene: .
v_gene: TRBV7-9
abundance: .

CDR3aa: CASSSRLAGVQYF
CDR3nt: TGTGCCAGCAGTTCGAGACTAGCGGGAGTGCAGTACTTC
j_gene: TRBJ2-7
d_gene: TRBD2
v_gene: TRBV7-8
abundance: .

CDR3aa: CASSQETSGTGELFF
CDR3nt: TGCGCCAGCAGCCAAGAGACTAGCGGGACCGGGGAGCTGTTTTTT
j_gene: TRBJ2-2
d_gene: TRBD2
v_gene: TRBV4-1
abundance: .

CDR3aa: CASSPRTSGRQDSYEQYF
CDR3nt: TGTGCCAGCAGCCCCCGGACTAGCGGGCGTCAAGACTCCTACGAGCAGTACTTC
j_gene: TRBJ2-7
d_gene: TRBD2
v_gene: TRBV7-9
abundance: .

CDR3aa: CASSLITFAEVYNEQFF
CDR3nt: TGTGCCAGCAGCTTAATCACTTTCGCGGAGGTCTACAATGAGCAGTTCTTC
j_gene: TRBJ2-1
d_gene: .
v_gene: TRBV7-6
abundance: few

CDR3aa: CASSSEWEGGSDTQYF
CDR3nt: TGTGCCAGCAGTTCCGAATGGGAGGGAGGTTCAGATACGCAGTATTTT
j_gene: TRBJ2-3
d_gene: TRBD2
v_gene: TRBV28
abundance: once

CDR3aa: CASSHRLADTGELFF
CDR3nt: TGCGCCAGCAGCCACCGACTAGCGGACACCGGGGAGCTGTTTTTT
j_gene: TRBJ2-2
d_gene: TRBD2
v_gene: TRBV4-3
abundance: .